This T cell receptor beta chain came from a study of technical replicates of blood from a handful of donors (dated by TCRdb to the late 2010s). A note on this clone: It lacks a known antigen. Base qualities were left out, and no much larger clone turns up one base away.

Trimming takes 0 bases from V and 6 bases from J, and the germline ends sit 14 bases apart. CDR1 and CDR2 are read off the germline V gene as LGHNA and YSLEER. Including cysteine and phenylalanine, the CDR3 has 16 amino acids. Only the CDR3 portion is preserved as DNA: 48 bases, with reading frame beginning at the first base. Libraries came from the immunoSEQ multiplex PCR assay. This is the immuneACCESS table as TCRdb keeps it, with only in-frame sequences that have V and J called. A part of the clones is gone; compared with another copy, unresolved V genes explain less than half, and the rest is unexplained. This sample is represented by under 100,000 clones; about 95% of them were singletons. The top ten clonotypes cover about 0.36% of the sample.

The origin of this receptor is a human donor in good health. Rearrangement joined TRBV4-3 to TRBJ1-4; TRBD1 is perhaps the D gene, given 6 matching bases. Sequencing was performed on T cells isolated from PBMCs. The DNA sequence reads TGCGCCAGCAGCCAAGATCAGAGAGGGGGTCATGAAAAACTGTTTTTT. This gives the protein CASSQDQRGGHEKLFF.